The clone carrying this T cell receptor beta chain came up many times. Antigen specificity is unknown. The data were obtained in a study of CD8 T cells in ankylosing spondylitis. Study findings and constraints: There was a TCR beta motif, made of several highly homologous variants, that appeared characteristic of ankylosing spondylitis blood.

This CDR3 has 13 residues. From germline, CDR1 is SGHDN and CDR2 FVKESK. The germline V and J ends were trimmed by 0 bases and 9 bases, with 9 bases remaining between them. Making the TCR beta libraries involved quantitative 5'-RACE with molecular barcodes. MiXCR, run by TCRdb on the 5' RACE reads, gives a single entry per CDR3 protein. The table has fewer than 400,000 distinct CDR3 sequences, less than 10% seen once; the top ten hold approximately 15%. The TCR was taken from a male donor with ankylosing spondylitis. Sample: blood, either unsorted or a sorted T cell fraction (not recorded which). This chain links TRBV14 with TRBJ2-1; the D is unclear. CDR3: CASSQELYREQFF. As DNA, the CDR3 is TGTGCCAGCAGCCAAGAACTGTATCGTGAGCAGTTCTTC.